What follows is one T cell receptor beta chain and its context. What it binds is unknown. Time point denoted: after neoadjuvant nivolumab, at surgical resection. Some clones are missing from TCRdb's copy, which holds only in-frame ones; the method was immunoSEQ multiplex PCR. The table has about 42,000 clones, about three quarters seen once. The data stem from a study of neoadjuvant anti-PD-1 for oral cavity cancer. Study context: Patients without progression received a fourth nivolumab dose around day 43, then surgical resection on days 50-56.

Germline-derived CDR1 and CDR2 are KGHSH and LQKENI. J was trimmed by 6 bases and V by 2 bases; bases with no gene match: 8. This CDR3 region has 16 residues. Study-level results: Higher pretreatment blood Treg/Th17 ratios correlated with higher pretreatment blood and lower post-treatment tumor TCRbeta clonality.

Source: PBMCs, taken after nivolumab (anti-PD-1) treatment. The sequence was collected from a person aged 35 to 85 with oral cavity squamous cell carcinoma. This chain connects TRBV18 to TRBJ1-5; 9 nucleotides agree with TRBD1. The CDR3 nucleotides read TGTGCCAGCTCACCATCCCGACAGGGGGTGGGTCAGCCCCAGCATTTT. This encodes CASSPSRQGVGQPQHF.